This note documents a single T cell receptor beta chain sequence. Antigen: not known. A much larger clone differs by one base, so this may be a read error. This entry belongs to a study of tumor-infiltrating lymphocytes in primary liver carcinoma. About the research overall: Measuring about 4.2 to 10 cm across, the tumors were staged as T1-T3 N0M0.

The CDR3 is 13 residues long. CDR1 is MRHNA and CDR2 is SNTAGT in the germline V gene. TCR beta cDNA was prepared out of around 460 ng total RNA by means of a constant-region primer. A slightly modified ARM-PCR protocol with three nested multiplex PCR rounds produced these TCR beta libraries. Investigators reported that the first two PCR rounds, at around 11 cycles each, used TRBV1-TRBV30 forward primers with a C-beta reverse primer. TCRdb redid the calling of the multiplex PCR reads with MiXCR, one entry per CDR3 protein. The sample shows roughly 100,000 distinct CDR3 sequences, around 80% of them seen only once. Unsorted bulk tissue (about 18-30 mg) underwent RNA and DNA co-extraction. Chronic HBV infection was present in the patients, who were treatment-naive. Findings of the study overall: Tumor-adjacent and tumor-blood pairs overlapped less than tumor region pairs did.

J is TRBJ1-6 and V is TRBV6-4; perhaps TRBD1 as D (5 bases). The specimen sequenced was liver tumor tissue from sampling region 3. Subset denoted: tumor region T3, left-lateral pole. The sequence was obtained from a man between 40 and 49 years old with primary liver carcinoma and hepatitis B virus infection. The CDR3 DNA reads as TGTGTCAGCAGTGACTCGAGGGGTTCACCCCTCCACTTT. Protein: CVSSDSRGSPLHF.